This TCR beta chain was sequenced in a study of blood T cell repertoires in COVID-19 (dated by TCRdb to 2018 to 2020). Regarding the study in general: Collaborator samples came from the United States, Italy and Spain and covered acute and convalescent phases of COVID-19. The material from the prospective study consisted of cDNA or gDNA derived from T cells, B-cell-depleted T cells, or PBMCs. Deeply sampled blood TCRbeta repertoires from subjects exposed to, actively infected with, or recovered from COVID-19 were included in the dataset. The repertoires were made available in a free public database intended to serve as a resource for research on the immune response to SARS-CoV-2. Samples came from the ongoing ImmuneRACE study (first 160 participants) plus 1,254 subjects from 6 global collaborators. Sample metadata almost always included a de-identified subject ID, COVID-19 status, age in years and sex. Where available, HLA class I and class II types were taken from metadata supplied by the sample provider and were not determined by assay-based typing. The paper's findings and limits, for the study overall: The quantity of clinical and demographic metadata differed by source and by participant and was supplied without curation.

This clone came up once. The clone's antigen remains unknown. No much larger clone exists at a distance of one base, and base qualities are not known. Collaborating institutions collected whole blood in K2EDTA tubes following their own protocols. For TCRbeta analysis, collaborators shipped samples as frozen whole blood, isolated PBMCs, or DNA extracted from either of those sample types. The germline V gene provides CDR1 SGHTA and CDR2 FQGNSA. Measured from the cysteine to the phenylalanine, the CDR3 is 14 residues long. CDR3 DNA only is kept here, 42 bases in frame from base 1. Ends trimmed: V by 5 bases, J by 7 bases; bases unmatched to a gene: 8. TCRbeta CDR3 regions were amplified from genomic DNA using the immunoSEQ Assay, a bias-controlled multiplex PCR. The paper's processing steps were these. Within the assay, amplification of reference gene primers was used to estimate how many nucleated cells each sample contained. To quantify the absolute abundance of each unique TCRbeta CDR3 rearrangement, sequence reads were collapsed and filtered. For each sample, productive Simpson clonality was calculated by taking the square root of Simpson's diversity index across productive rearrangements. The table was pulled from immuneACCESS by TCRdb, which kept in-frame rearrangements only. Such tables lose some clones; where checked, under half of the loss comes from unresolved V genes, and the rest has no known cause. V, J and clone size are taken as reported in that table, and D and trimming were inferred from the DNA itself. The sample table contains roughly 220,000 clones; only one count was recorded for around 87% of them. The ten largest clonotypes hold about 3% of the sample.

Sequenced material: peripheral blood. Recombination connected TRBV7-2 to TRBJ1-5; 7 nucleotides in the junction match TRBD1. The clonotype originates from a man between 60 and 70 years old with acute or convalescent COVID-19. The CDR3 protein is CASSKTGRGQPQHF. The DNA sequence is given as TGTGCCAGCAGCAAGACAGGGCGAGGGCAGCCCCAGCATTTT.